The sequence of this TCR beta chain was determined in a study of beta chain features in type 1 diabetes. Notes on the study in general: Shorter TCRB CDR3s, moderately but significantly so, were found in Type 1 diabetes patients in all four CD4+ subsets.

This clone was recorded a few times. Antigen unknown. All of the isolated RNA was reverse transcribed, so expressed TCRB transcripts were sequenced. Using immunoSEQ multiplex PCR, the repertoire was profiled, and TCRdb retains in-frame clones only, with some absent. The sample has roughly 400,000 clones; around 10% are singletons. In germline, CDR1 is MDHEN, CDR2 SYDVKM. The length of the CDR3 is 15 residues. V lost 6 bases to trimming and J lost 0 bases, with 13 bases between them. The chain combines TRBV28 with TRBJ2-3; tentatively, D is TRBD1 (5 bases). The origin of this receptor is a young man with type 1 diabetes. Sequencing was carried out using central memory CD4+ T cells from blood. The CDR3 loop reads CASSYRRPSTDTQYF. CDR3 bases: TGTGCCAGCAGCTACAGGAGACCTAGCACAGATACGCAGTATTTT.